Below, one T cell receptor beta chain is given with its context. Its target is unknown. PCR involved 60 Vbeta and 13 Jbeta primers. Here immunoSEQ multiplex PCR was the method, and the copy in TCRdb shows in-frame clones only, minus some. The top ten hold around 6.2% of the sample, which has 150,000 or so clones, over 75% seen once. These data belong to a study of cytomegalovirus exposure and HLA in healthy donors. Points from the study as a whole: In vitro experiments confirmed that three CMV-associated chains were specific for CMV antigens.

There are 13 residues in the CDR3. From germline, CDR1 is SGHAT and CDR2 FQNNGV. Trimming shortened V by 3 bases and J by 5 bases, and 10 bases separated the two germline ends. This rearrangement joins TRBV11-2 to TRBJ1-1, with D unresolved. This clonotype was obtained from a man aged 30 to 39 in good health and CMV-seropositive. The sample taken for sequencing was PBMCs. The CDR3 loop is CASSFDPRTEAFF. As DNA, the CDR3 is TGTGCCAGCAGCTTCGACCCTAGGACTGAAGCTTTCTTT. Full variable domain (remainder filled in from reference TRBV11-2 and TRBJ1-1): EAGVAQSPRYKIIEKRQSVAFWCNPISGHATLYWYQQILGQGPKLLIQFQNNGVVDDSQLPKDRFSAERLKGVDSTLKIQPAKLEDSAVYLCASSFDPRTEAFFGQGTRLTVV.